The text below deals with one T cell receptor (beta chain). Repertoires were generated with immunoSEQ multiplex PCR, while TCRdb's copy carries only in-frame clones and drops some. The table includes about 51,000 clones, approximately 90% detected once. The data were obtained in a study of T cell changes during pregnancy in multiple sclerosis. This CDR3 has 14 amino acids. The V end lost 0 bases, the J end lost 3 bases, and 9 bases lay between the germline ends. Germline V lookup: CDR1 MNHNY, CDR2 SVGAGI (reference sequence). Sequenced material: CD8+ T cells from peripheral blood mononuclear cells, taken in the second trimester of pregnancy. The sequence was obtained from a female donor with multiple sclerosis, enrolled in a pregnancy study. The V and J genes are TRBV6-6 and TRBJ2-7; possibly TRBD1 for D (5 bases). The CDR3 sequence: CASSYSPDSYEQYF. CDR3 in DNA: TGTGCCAGCAGTTACTCCCCAGACAGCTACGAGCAGTACTTC.